This entry is about one TCR beta chain. What it binds is unknown. This sample was included in a study of T cell repertoires in aging, cancer and after chemotherapy. Overall study: Over several months to years, re-sampled healthy donor repertoires clearly shared clones. The full dataset contained 7 million to 9.5 million TCR reads. Study-wide points: In each cancer cohort, median generation probability increased across chemotherapy, suggesting thymic output rebounded. The repertoire data cannot show anything about immunological memory following chemotherapy.

Amplification of TCR beta used genomic DNA extracted from peripheral blood. A mixed TRB-A/B primer pool amplified rearranged TRB by multiplex touch-down PCR. TCRdb passed the multiplex PCR reads through MiXCR, listing each CDR3 protein once. The table lists approximately 8,000 distinct CDR3 sequences, roughly 35% of them singletons. The sample taken for sequencing was blood. This receptor was identified in a human donor in good health.

CDR3 region: CASSTGQGGYEQYF. The DNA of the CDR3 is TGTGCCAGCTCAACGGGACAGGGCGGGTACGAGCAGTACTTC. The V gene is TRBV18, the J gene TRBJ2-7; 9 bases are a match to TRBD1. The CDR3 runs to 14 residues. V shed 5 bases and J 4 bases; nucleotides not matched to a gene: 6. Germline CDR1 KGHSH, CDR2 LQKENI.